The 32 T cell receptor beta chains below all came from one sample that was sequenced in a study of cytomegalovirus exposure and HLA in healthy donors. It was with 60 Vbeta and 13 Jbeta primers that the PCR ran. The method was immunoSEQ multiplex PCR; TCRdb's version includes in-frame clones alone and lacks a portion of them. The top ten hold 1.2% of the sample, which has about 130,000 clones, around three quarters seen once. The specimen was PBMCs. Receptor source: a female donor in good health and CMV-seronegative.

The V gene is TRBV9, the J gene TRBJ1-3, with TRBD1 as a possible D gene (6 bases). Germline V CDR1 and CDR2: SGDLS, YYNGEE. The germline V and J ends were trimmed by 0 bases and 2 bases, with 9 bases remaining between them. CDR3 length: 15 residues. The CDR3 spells CASSVGDMAGNTIYF. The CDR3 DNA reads TGTGCCAGCAGCGTAGGGGACATGGCTGGAAACACCATATATTTT.

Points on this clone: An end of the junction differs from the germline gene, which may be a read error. The CDR3 loop is CASSFILAGALPVIF. CDR3 DNA: TGTGCCAGCAGCTTCATCCTAGCGGGGGCCCTCCCGGTAATTTTC. V and J are TRBV11-2 and TRBJ2-7; 10 nucleotides match TRBD2. Germline V gene lookup returns CDR1 SGHAT and CDR2 FQNNGV. The CDR3 sequence is 15 residues long.

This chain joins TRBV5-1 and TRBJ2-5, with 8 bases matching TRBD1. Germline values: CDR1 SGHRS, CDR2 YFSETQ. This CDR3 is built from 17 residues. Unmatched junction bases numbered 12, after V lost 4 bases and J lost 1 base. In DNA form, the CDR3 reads TGCGCCAGCAGCCCCGCGGCAGGGGGCCTAAGCCAAGAGACCCAGTACTTC. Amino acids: CASSPAAGGLSQETQYF.

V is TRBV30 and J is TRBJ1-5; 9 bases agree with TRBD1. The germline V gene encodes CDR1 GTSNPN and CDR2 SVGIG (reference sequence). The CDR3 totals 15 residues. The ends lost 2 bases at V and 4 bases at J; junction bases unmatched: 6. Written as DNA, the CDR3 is TGTGCCTGGAGTTCCGGGACAGGGAGTAATCAGCCCCAGCATTTT. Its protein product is CAWSSGTGSNQPQHF.

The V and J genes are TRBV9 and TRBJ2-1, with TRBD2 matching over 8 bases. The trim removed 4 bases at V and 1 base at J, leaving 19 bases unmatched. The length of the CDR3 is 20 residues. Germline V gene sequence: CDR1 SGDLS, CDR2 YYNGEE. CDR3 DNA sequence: TGTGCCAGCAGCCCCCGGGGTCTAGCGGGTATGACATGGTCCTACAATGAGCAGTTCTTC. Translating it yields CASSPRGLAGMTWSYNEQFF. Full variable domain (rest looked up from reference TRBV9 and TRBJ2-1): DSGVTQTPKHLITATGQRVTLRCSPRSGDLSVYWYQQSLDQGLQFLIQYYNGEERAKGNILERFSAQQFPDLHSELNLSSLELGDSALYFCASSPRGLAGMTWSYNEQFFGPGTRLTVL.

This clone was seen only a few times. The CDR3 coding sequence is TGTGCCAGCAGCTTAACTAGCGGGAGTCGTGAGCAGTACTTC. Translated: CASSLTSGSREQYF. This rearrangement joins TRBV7-3 to TRBJ2-7; 9 bases line up with TRBD2. Germline values: CDR1 SGHTA, CDR2 FQGTGA. V shed 0 bases, J shed 7 bases, and the junction held 4 bases outside the gene matches. This CDR3 comprises 14 residues. The full variable domain, with the rest looked up from reference TRBV7-3 and TRBJ2-7, is GAGVSQTPSNKVTEKGKYVELRCDPISGHTALYWYRQSLGQGPEFLIYFQGTGAADDSGLPNDRFFAVRPEGSVSTLKIQRTERGDSAVYLCASSLTSGSREQYFGPGTRLTVT.

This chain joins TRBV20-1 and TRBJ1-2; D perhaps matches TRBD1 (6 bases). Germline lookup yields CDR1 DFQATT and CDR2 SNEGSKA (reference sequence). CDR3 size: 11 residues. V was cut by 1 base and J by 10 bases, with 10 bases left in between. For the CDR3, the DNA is TGCAGTGCTAGAGGGTCAGGGGACTACACCTTC. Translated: CSARGSGDYTF.

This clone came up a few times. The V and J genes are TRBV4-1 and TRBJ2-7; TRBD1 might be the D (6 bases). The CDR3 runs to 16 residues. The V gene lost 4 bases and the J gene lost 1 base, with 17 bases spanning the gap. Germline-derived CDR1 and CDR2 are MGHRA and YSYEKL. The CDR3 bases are TGCGCCAGCAGCCGTAATACAGGGTGGGCTTCCTACGAGCAGTACTTC. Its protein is CASSRNTGWASYEQYF.

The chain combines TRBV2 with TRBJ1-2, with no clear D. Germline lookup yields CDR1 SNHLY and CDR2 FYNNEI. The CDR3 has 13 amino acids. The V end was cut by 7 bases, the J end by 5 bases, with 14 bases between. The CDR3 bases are TGTGCCAGCAACCCAAACCTCCGGTATGGCTACACCTTC. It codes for CASNPNLRYGYTF.

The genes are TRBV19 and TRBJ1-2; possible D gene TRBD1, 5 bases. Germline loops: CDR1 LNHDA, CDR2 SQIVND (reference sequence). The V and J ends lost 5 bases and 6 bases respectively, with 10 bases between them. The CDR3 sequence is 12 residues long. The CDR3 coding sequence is TGTGCCAGTAGTCTCGAAGGGGATGGCTACACCTTC. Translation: CASSLEGDGYTF.

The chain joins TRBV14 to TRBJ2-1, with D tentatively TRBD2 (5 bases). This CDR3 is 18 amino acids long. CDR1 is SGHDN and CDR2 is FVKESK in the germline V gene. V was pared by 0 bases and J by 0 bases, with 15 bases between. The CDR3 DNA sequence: TGTGCCAGCAGCCAAGATTTGGGAGAGGGTACCTCCTACAATGAGCAGTTCTTC. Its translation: CASSQDLGEGTSYNEQFF.

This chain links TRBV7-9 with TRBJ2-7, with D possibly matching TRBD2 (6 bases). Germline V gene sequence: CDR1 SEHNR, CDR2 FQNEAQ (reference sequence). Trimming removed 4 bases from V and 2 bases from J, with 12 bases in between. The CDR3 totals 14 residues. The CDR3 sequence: CASSSPGGPYEQYF. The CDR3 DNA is TGTGCCAGCAGCTCCCCCGGGGGTCCCTACGAGCAGTACTTC.

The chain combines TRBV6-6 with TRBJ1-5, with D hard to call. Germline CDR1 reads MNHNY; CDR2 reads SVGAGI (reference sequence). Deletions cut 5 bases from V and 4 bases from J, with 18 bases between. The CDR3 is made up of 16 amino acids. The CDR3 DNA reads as TGTGCCAGCAGTATACGGACGGTTCGGGGTAATCAGCCCCAGCATTTT. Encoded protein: CASSIRTVRGNQPQHF.

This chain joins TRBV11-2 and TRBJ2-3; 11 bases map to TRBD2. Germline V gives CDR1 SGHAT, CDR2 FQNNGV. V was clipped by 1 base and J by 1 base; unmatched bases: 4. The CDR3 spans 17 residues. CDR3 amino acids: CASSLGLAGGRTDTQYF. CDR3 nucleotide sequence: TGTGCCAGCAGCTTAGGCCTAGCGGGGGGCCGCACAGATACGCAGTATTTT.

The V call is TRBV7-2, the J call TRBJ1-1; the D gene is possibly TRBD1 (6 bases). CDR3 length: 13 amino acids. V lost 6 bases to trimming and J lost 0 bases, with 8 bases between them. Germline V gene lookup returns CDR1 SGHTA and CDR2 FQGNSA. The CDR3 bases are TGTGCCAGCAGGTCAGGGGTGAACACTGAAGCTTTCTTT. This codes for CASRSGVNTEAFF. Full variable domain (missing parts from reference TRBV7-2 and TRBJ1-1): GAGVSQSPSNKVTEKGKDVELRCDPISGHTALYWYRQSLGQGLEFLIYFQGNSAPDKSGLPSDRFSAERTGGSVSTLTIQRTQQEDSAVYLCASRSGVNTEAFFGQGTRLTVV.

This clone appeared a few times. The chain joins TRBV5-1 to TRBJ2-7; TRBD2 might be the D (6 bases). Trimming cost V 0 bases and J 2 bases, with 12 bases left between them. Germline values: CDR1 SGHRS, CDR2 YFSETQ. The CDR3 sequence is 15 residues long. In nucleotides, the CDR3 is TGCGCCAGCAGCTTGGGTGGAGGGAACACCTACGAGCAGTACTTC. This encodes CASSLGGGNTYEQYF.

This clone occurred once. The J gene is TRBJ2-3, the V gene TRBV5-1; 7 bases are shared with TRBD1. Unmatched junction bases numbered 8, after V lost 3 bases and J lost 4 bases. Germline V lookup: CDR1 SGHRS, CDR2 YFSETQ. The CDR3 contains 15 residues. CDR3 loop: CASSYRQGRADTQYF. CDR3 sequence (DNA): TGCGCCAGCAGCTACAGACAGGGTAGAGCAGATACGCAGTATTTT.

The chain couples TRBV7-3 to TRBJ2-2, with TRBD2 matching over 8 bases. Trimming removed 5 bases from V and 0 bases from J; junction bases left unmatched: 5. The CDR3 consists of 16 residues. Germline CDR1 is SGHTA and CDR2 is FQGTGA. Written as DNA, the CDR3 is TGTGCCAGCAGCCTCGGGGGGGGAACGAACACCGGGGAGCTGTTTTTT. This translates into CASSLGGGTNTGELFF.

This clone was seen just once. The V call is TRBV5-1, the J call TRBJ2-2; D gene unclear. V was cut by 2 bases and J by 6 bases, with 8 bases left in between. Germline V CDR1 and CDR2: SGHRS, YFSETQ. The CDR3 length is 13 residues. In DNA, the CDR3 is TGCGCCAGCAGCTTTCTCCTAGCCGGGGAGCTGTTTTTT. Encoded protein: CASSFLLAGELFF.

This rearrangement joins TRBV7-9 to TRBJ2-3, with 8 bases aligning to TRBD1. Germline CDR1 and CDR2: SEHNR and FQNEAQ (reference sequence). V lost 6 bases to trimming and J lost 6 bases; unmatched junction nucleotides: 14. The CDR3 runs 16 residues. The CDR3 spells CASSFHTGTGRDTQYF. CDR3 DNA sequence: TGTGCCAGCAGTTTCCACACCGGGACAGGCCGCGATACGCAGTATTTT.

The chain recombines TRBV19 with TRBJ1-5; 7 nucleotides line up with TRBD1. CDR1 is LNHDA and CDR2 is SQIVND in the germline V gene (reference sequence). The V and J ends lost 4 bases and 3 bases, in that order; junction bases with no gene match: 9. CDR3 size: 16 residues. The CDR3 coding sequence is TGTGCCAGTAGTACCGGACCGGGACAGACCAATCAGCCCCAGCATTTT. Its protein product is CASSTGPGQTNQPQHF.

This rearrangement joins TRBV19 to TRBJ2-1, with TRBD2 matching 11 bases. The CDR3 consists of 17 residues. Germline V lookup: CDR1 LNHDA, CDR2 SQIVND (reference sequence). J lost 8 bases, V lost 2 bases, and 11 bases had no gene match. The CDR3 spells CASSIRPGLAGGDEQFF. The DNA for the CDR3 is TGTGCCAGTAGTATACGCCCGGGGCTAGCGGGAGGCGATGAGCAGTTCTTC.

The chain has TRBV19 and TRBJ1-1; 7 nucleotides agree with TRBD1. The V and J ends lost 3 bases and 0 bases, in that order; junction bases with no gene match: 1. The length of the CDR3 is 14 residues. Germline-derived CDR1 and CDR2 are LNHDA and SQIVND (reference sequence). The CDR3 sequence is CASSITGVNTEAFF. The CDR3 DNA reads TGTGCCAGTAGTATCACAGGGGTGAACACTGAAGCTTTCTTT.

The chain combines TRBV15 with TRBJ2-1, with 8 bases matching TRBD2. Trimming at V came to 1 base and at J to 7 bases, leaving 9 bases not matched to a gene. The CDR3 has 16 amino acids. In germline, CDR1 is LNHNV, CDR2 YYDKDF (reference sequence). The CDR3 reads CATSRGREGSRNEQFF. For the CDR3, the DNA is TGTGCCACCAGCAGAGGCCGGGAGGGGTCTCGGAATGAGCAGTTCTTC.

CDR3 sequence (DNA): TGTGCCAGCAGCTGGGACAGGGGAGGTAGCACAGATACGCAGTATTTT. Its translation: CASSWDRGGSTDTQYF. The rearrangement links TRBV5-6 to TRBJ2-3; 10 bases are shared with TRBD1. CDR3 length: 16 residues. CDR1 SGHDT and CDR2 YYEEEE come from the germline V gene. With V trimmed by 3 bases and J by 0 bases, 4 bases remained unmatched.

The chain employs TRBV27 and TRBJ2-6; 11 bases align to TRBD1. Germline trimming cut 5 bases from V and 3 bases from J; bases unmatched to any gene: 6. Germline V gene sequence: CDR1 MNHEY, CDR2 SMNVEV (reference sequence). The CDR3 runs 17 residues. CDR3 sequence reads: CASSHWTGGVGANVLTF. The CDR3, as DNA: TGTGCCAGCAGTCACTGGACAGGGGGCGTTGGGGCCAACGTCCTGACTTTC.

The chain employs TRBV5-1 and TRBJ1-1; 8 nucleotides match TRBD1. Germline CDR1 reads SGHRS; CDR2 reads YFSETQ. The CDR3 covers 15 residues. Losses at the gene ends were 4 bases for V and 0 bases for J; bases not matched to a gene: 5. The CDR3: CASSTRQGLNTEAFF. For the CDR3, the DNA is TGCGCCAGCAGCACGAGACAGGGGTTGAACACTGAAGCTTTCTTT.

In nucleotides, the CDR3 is TGTGCCAGCAGCCGACTGGGGGCACCCCTAGAGACCCAGTACTTC. Amino acid sequence: CASSRLGAPLETQYF. This rearrangement joins TRBV7-2 to TRBJ2-5, with D perhaps matching TRBD1 (6 bases). The V gene lost 5 bases and the J gene lost 4 bases, with 17 bases spanning the gap. Germline loops: CDR1 SGHTA, CDR2 FQGNSA. This CDR3 has 15 residues.

CDR3 amino acids: CASSARTGYEQYF. CDR3 bases: TGTGCCAGCAGCGCCCGGACTGGATACGAGCAGTACTTC. The chain links TRBV7-2 to TRBJ2-5; D perhaps matches TRBD2 (5 bases). The end of the DNA is better explained by TRBJ2-7, so the J call may be wrong. The CDR3 length is 13 residues. Germline CDR1 is SGHTA and CDR2 is FQGNSA.

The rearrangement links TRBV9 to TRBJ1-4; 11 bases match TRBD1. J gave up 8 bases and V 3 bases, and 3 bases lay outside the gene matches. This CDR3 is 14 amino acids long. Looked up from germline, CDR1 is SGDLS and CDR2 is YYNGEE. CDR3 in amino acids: CASSDGTGGEKLFF. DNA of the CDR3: TGTGCCAGCAGCGATGGGACAGGGGGGGAAAAACTGTTTTTT.

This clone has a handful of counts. The DNA for the CDR3 is TGTGCCAGCGGTAGCGGTCGCACAGATACGCAGTATTTT. This codes for CASGSGRTDTQYF. V is TRBV7-3 and J is TRBJ2-3; possibly TRBD2 for D (6 bases). Per the germline V gene, CDR1 is SGHTA and CDR2 is FQGTGA. The ends were cut back, 8 bases at V and 1 base at J, with 10 bases in the middle. The CDR3 spans 13 residues.

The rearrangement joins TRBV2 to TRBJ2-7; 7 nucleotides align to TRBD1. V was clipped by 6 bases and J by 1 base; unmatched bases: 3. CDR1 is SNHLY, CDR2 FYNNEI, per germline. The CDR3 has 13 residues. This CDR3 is CASSGQVSYEQYF. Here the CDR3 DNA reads TGTGCCAGCAGCGGACAGGTTTCCTACGAGCAGTACTTC.